What follows are 9 T cell receptor beta chains derived from one specimen sequenced in a study of blood T cell repertoires in COVID-19. This table comes from immunoSEQ multiplex PCR, and its TCRdb copy is limited to in-frame clones, with some not included. The sample carries 300,000 to 450,000 clones, 70% to 90% recorded once. Material: peripheral blood. These receptors all come from a woman aged 55-75 years with COVID-19, enrolled during active disease.

The chain uses TRBV30 and TRBJ1-3; TRBD1 might be the D (5 bases). Trimming left V 0 bases short and J 0 bases short, with 12 bases between. Looked up from germline, CDR1 is GTSNPN and CDR2 is SVGIG (reference sequence). The CDR3 has 16 amino acids. CDR3 protein: CAWSVRGGISGNTIYF. DNA of the CDR3: TGTGCCTGGAGTGTACGGGGGGGAATCTCTGGAAACACCATATATTTT.

This chain uses TRBV5-1 with TRBJ2-1; 14 bases line up with TRBD2. CDR1 and CDR2 from the germline V gene are SGHRS and YFSETQ. The CDR3 loop spans 17 amino acids. After removal of 4 bases from V and 0 bases from J, the junction contained 3 bases not matched to a gene. CDR3 sequence reads: CASSQTSGGASYNEQFF. In DNA, the CDR3 is TGCGCCAGCAGCCAGACTAGCGGGGGGGCCTCCTACAATGAGCAGTTCTTC.

The chain combines TRBV29-1 with TRBJ1-3; D is unclear. CDR3 length: 13 amino acids. The V gene lost 5 bases and the J gene lost 0 bases, with 8 bases spanning the gap. CDR1 and CDR2 (germline): SQVTM, ANQGSEA. The CDR3 coding sequence is TGCAGCGTTCTCCCTAACTCTGGAAACACCATATATTTT. Amino acid sequence: CSVLPNSGNTIYF.

The rearrangement joins TRBV7-2 to TRBJ1-4; no clear D. Looked up from germline, CDR1 is SGHTA and CDR2 is FQGNSA. This CDR3 has 14 residues. Trimming stripped 1 base from V and 7 bases from J, with 10 bases between. The CDR3 sequence: CASSLEITSEKLFF. The CDR3 DNA reads as TGTGCCAGCAGCTTAGAGATTACAAGTGAAAAACTGTTTTTT.

The chain combines TRBV9 with TRBJ2-5; possible D gene TRBD1, 6 bases. CDR1 is SGDLS and CDR2 is YYNGEE in the germline V gene. V shed 3 bases and J shed 5 bases, with 11 bases lying between them. This CDR3 has 13 residues. In DNA, the CDR3 is TGTGCCAGCAGCGAGGACACAGGGGAGACCCAGTACTTC. Residues: CASSEDTGETQYF.

The CDR3 loop is CASSHRGSSYNEQFF. The CDR3 bases are TGTGCCAGCAGCCACAGGGGTTCCTCCTACAATGAGCAGTTCTTC. V usage is TRBV11-3 and J usage is TRBJ2-1, with TRBD1 matching 7 bases. This CDR3 is 15 amino acids long. Losses at the gene ends were 5 bases for V and 0 bases for J; bases not matched to a gene: 4. In germline, CDR1 is SGHNT, CDR2 YENEEA.

For the CDR3, the DNA is TGTGCCTGGCGGTTTGGACATGGCTTCGGAGAGACCCAGTACTTC. Its protein product is CAWRFGHGFGETQYF. V and J are TRBV30 and TRBJ2-5; a weak D match, TRBD1 (5 bases). CDR3 length: 15 amino acids. V lost 5 bases and J lost 4, with 20 bases in between. Germline V gene sequence: CDR1 GTSNPN, CDR2 SVGIG (reference sequence).

The chain joins TRBV15 to TRBJ1-1; D is possibly TRBD1 (5 bases). The germline gives CDR1 LNHNV, CDR2 YYDKDF (reference sequence). The V and J ends lost 0 bases and 4 bases respectively, with 12 bases between them. CDR3 length: 15 amino acids. The CDR3: CATSRDFRGVTEAFF. For the CDR3, the DNA is TGTGCCACCAGCAGAGATTTTAGGGGCGTCACTGAAGCTTTCTTT.

This clone has only one observation. The rearrangement links TRBV20-1 to TRBJ1-2; D is possibly TRBD1 (6 bases). Germline V lookup: CDR1 DFQATT, CDR2 SNEGSKA (reference sequence). The CDR3 consists of 15 residues. Trimming removed 3 bases from V and 4 bases from J, with 18 bases in between. The CDR3: CSASAGQLLFYGYTF. CDR3 in DNA: TGCAGTGCTAGTGCTGGACAGCTTCTTTTCTATGGCTACACCTTC.